This T cell receptor (beta chain) originates from a study of shared clonotypes between healthy human individuals (dated by TCRdb to between 2020 and 2021). Looking at the study overall: Three men and a couple of women, aged 18 to 49 years, made up the cohort. Per donor, leukapheresis produced somewhere between about 0.9 and 9.5 billion PBMCs. For each donor, CD4 naive and CD4 memory were each run on three plates, CD8 naive on two plates, and CD8 memory on one plate. The study deeply sequenced blood TCR repertoires of five healthy adults to estimate repertoire size and the extent of clonotype sharing between individuals. Different laboratories and diverse techniques were used to prepare libraries and sequence TCR repertoires, to increase sequencing depth and limit assay-specific biases. Overall results and qualifications from the work: Sampling was restricted to blood, and TCR repertoires in tissues likely differ from the TCR repertoires found in blood. Even with the large sequencing depth, rarefaction of the sorted-subset datasets indicated that sequencing was incomplete. Pairwise subsampling led to the expectation that sequencing depth would affect the degree of clonotype sharing among donors. Naive subsets generally had larger estimated clonotype richness than memory subsets. When a handful of donors were compared, the shared fraction of clonotypes was about 5% for naive CD4, 3.5% to 4% for naive CD8, 2.3% for memory CD4, and 0.35% to 0.4% for memory CD8. The genetic and exposure-history diversity represented was limited by the small number of donors. Compared with non-shared clonotypes, clonotypes shared by all four sorted-subset donors had higher generation probabilities.

Donors were healthy HIV-negative adults with no recently reported acute infections or vaccinations. All donors were Caucasian adults living in Nashville, Tennessee, USA. CD4+ T cells were enriched by magnetic negative selection; naive cells were then positively selected on CD45RA, and the negative fraction formed the memory subset. After blood collection by leukapheresis, PBMCs were isolated using Ficoll-Histopaque density gradient centrifugation and then cryopreserved in the vapor phase of liquid nitrogen. Analytical flow cytometry was used to check the purity and quantity of each magnetically sorted T cell population. From each sorted fraction, genomic DNA was isolated and quantified by UV absorbance on a Nanodrop 2000c. Using the deep immunoSEQ assay, TCR CDR3 regions were amplified from genomic DNA by multiplex PCR. For each cell subset, the extracted genomic DNA was distributed evenly across all wells of several immunoSEQ 96-well plates, and each plate served as one replicate. For sorted subsets, each replicate PCR was loaded with around 200 ng genomic DNA, equivalent to 32,000 or so T cell genomes. Purified libraries were measured with a Qubit 3.0 fluorometer, size-checked on a Bioanalyzer 2100, and measured again with the KAPA Library Quantification kit. Every immunoSEQ 96-well plate was sequenced on a separate single-read 150-cycle Illumina NextSeq 550 flow cell. The paper's data handling went like this. Because the immunoSEQ output held only junctional sequences and lacked quality scores, the filtering could not match the filtering applied to full-length reads. To assign V/J genes and CDR3, sequences were annotated against IMGT germline references using PyIR, a Python wrapper for IgBLAST v1.9. Reads were filtered out if the reads had weak V/J assignments (E-value above 1e-6), no CDR3, stop codons, out-of-frame junctions, or ambiguous translated residues. V3J clonotypes were defined as sequences sharing an identical inferred V gene, J gene, and CDR3 amino acid sequence. Percentage overlap between repertoires was calculated by dividing the number of shared unique clonotypes by the size of the smaller repertoire. Repertoire richness was assessed with RTK rarefaction, the Chao1 estimator, and Recon v2.1 estimates of unobserved clonotypes. For all TCRbeta clonotypes obtained by the gDNA method from several donors, generation probabilities were computed with OLGA. What TCRdb holds here is the immuneACCESS table cut down to in-frame rearrangements. Part of the clones is not present; checked against another copy, under half of the missing clones reflect an unresolved V gene, and the others are unexplained. D and trimming come from the DNA, and the V and J calls and clone size come from that table. In this sample the table shows roughly 1,500,000 clones, about 98.5% of which occur a single time. The top ten clonotypes cover about 0.34% of the sample.

Points on this clone: There is no known antigen for this receptor. Within one base of it there is no much larger clone, and no base qualities were kept.

Its CDR3 holds 15 amino acids, cysteine through phenylalanine. The read is trimmed to its CDR3 DNA, 45 bases read in frame from base 1. CDR1 SNHLY and CDR2 FYNNEI were looked up in the germline V gene. V loses 3 bases of germline sequence and J loses 1 base, and the interval between the two ends is 10 bases. The rearrangement joined TRBV2 to TRBJ1-5; no D segment can be confidently identified. This TCR was sampled from a man in his thirties or forties in good health. Sequenced input: naive CD4+ T cells sorted from blood. The cell subset or site label corresponds to: CD45RA+ positively selected. Here is the DNA: TGTGCCAGCAGTGATCCCGGACTGAGCAATCAGCCCCAGCATTTT. Its translation is CASSDPGLSNQPQHF.